This TCR beta chain stems from a study of OX40 agonist ivuxolimab in advanced cancers. Looking at the study overall: At about 82% male, the cohort had a mean age of 60 years, ranging from about 23 to 79. Therapy given before enrollment (anti-PD-1, anti-PD-L1 or anti-CTLA-4) was allowed, and around 44% had some.

Libraries were prepared by immunoSEQ multiplex PCR; TCRdb keeps only in-frame clonotypes and omits some of them. The data show around 64,000 clones, 80% seen once. Overall study results and limits: By week 6 at 0.1 to 3.0 mg/kg, blood CD4+ and CD8+ T cells had expanded clonally.

Regarding this clone: The target antigen is unknown.

The receptor was derived from an adult with an advanced solid tumor such as melanoma, head and neck, liver or kidney cancer. The sequenced sample was CD4+ or CD8+ T cells sorted from blood, obtained in a trial of the OX40 agonist ivuxolimab.

The DNA for the CDR3 is TGCGCCAGCAGCAAAGGGACTAGCGGGAACACAGATACGCAGTATTTT. This sequence encodes CASSKGTSGNTDTQYF. The J gene is TRBJ2-3, the V gene TRBV5-1; 13 nucleotides align to TRBD2. Germline CDR1 is SGHRS and CDR2 is YFSETQ. V trimming: 4 bases; J trimming: 2 bases; junction bases outside the gene matches: 4. CDR3 size: 16 residues. The whole variable domain, remainder taken from reference TRBV5-1 and TRBJ2-3, is KAGVTQTPRYLIKTRGQQVTLSCSPISGHRSVSWYQQTPGQGLQFLFEYFSETQRNKGNFPGRFSGRQFSNSRSEMNVSTLELGDSALYLCASSKGTSGNTDTQYFGPGTRLTVL.